This T cell receptor beta chain was sequenced during a study of PD-1 blockade in classical Hodgkin lymphoma (dated by TCRdb to 2020 to 2021). Context from the whole study: Nivolumab dosing was 3 mg/kg intravenously every 2 weeks, continuing until either disease progression or unacceptable toxicity. To define a peripheral blood immune signature of response to PD-1 blockade in classical Hodgkin lymphoma, the study combined TCR beta sequencing with CyTOF. Overall study outcomes, separate from this receptor: Only a single clinical trial cohort was studied, and what caused the repertoire differences, possibly disease activity or prior therapy, remained undefined. CD4+ but not CD8+ TCR diversity rose significantly by C4D1 (p=0.0027 vs p=0.16), most apparent in complete responders (p=0.02). Baseline TCR diversity was reported to be lower in newly diagnosed patients than in healthy donors, and even lower in relapsed/refractory patients. Patients starting nivolumab less than 1 year after ASCT had lower diversity and were excluded from later analyses to avoid confounding by immune reconstitution. Trial patients with a complete response had baseline diversity similar to that of newly diagnosed patients, while partial responders and progressors had significantly lower diversity.

Notes on this clone: What this receptor recognizes is not known. The sample holds no much larger clone one base away, and base qualities are not on file.

Per the germline V gene, SGHRS is the CDR1 and YFSETQ is the CDR2. Cut back by 0 bases and 13 bases, the V and J ends lie 12 bases apart. The CDR3 has 12 amino acids, counting the end cysteine and phenylalanine. Of the read, only the CDR3 DNA is kept; its 36 bases are in frame from base 1. The Qiagen DNeasy kit was used to extract genomic DNA both from unsorted PBMCs and from the negatively selected CD4+ and CD8+ fractions. TCR beta CDR3 regions were amplified by immunoSEQ multiplex PCR using primers annealing to V and J segments. A synthetic immune receptor repertoire was used to minimize amplification bias, and any remaining bias was removed computationally after sequencing. Processing in the source paper ran as follows. Repertoire diversity was quantified as the Shannon entropy index using custom Python scripts. Unsorted, CD4+ and CD8+ repertoires were analyzed separately, except for combined analyses in which CD4+ and CD8+ sequences were merged in silico. Clonal expansion was defined as at least a 2-fold frequency increase after treatment relative to C1D1, with a pseudocount of 0.5 for undetected baseline clones. Singleton clones were defined as clones with 0 or 1 copy at C1D1, and non-singleton clones were defined as clones with 2 or more copies. Clones expanded in unsorted samples were assigned a CD4+, CD8+ or unknown annotation through matching of protein sequences in sorted samples from the same patient. Wilcoxon tests on paired samples were used to test diversity changes from C1D1 to C4D1. TCRdb stores this immuneACCESS table with in-frame sequences only. Part of the clones is absent; in the studies checked, under half of the shortfall reflects unresolved V genes, and no reason is known for the rest. From that table come the V and J calls and clone size; the DNA was used to work out D and trimming. This sample holds more than 20,000 clones; roughly 77% were observed only once. The ten largest clones capture 15% to 20% of the sample.

The time point tag for this specimen amounts to: cycle 2 day 1 (C2D1) of nivolumab. Every trial patient had relapsed after autologous stem cell transplantation, and cohorts A, B and C differed in prior brentuximab vedotin exposure. The trial cohort was composed of about 53 patients with relapsed/refractory classical Hodgkin lymphoma, for whom complete response, partial response or progressive disease was recorded as best overall response. Trial patients were treated with single-agent nivolumab in the multi-cohort phase II CheckMate 205 trial. Best overall response was determined by an independent review committee according to the 2007 International Working Group response criteria. Trial PBMCs were obtained immediately prior to nivolumab initiation (C1D1) and on therapy at cycle 2 day 1 and cycle 4 day 1. Peripheral blood was collected in 8 mL Vacutainer Cell Preparation Tubes, from which PBMCs were isolated by centrifugation and then cryopreserved.

The sequence was collected from a human donor with classical Hodgkin lymphoma. The sample consisted of peripheral blood mononuclear cells (PBMCs), taken before the second cycle of nivolumab. The chain couples TRBV5-1 to TRBJ2-3, with the identity of the D gene unclear. The DNA sequence is TGCGCCAGCAGCTTGGATGGAGTCATCAAGTATTTT. The encoded protein is CASSLDGVIKYF.